Here is one TCR beta chain with its context. This CDR3 has 16 amino acids. Germline CDR1 MGHRA, CDR2 YSYEKL. The trim removed 5 bases at V and 2 bases at J, leaving 10 bases unmatched. This record comes from a study of blood T cell repertoires in COVID-19. Clones were read by immunoSEQ multiplex PCR, and TCRdb kept only the in-frame ones, dropping some. This sample carries 200,000 to 300,000 clones, 80% to 85% of them seen once, and the ten largest clones take 3.5% to 5%. The TCR originated in a man aged 60-69 years with acute or convalescent COVID-19. The material sequenced was peripheral blood. The rearrangement uses TRBV4-1 and TRBJ2-7; 9 bases line up with TRBD2. CDR3 sequence: CASSFSRREGTYEQYF. As DNA, the CDR3 is TGCGCCAGCAGCTTTTCCCGGCGGGAGGGGACCTACGAGCAGTACTTC.